This T cell receptor (beta chain) is drawn from a study of shared clonotypes between healthy human individuals. Study details: Serving as donors were two women and a few men, whose ages spanned 18 to 49.

CDR1 and CDR2 from the germline V gene are GTSNPN and SVGIG (reference sequence). The CDR3 spans 13 residues. With 2 bases removed from V and 6 bases from J, the gap between germline ends came to 13 bases. Genomic DNA belonging to each subset was distributed in equal measure over several immunoSEQ plates. It was approximately 300 ng DNA, roughly 30,000 T cell genomes, that went into each replicate PCR of unsorted PBMC. In the original processing: With immunoSEQ giving junction-only sequences and no quality scores, filtering differed. Assay used: immunoSEQ multiplex PCR; TCRdb lists only in-frame clones, some missing. V and J calls and clone size are given by that table; D and trimming were obtained from the DNA. Of some 490,000 clones listed, 81% are singletons. As concerns this clone: Since a far larger clone is one base different, this is likely a read error.

The sequenced sample consisted of PBMCs. This chain connects TRBV30 to TRBJ2-5, with D hard to call. The sequence came from a middle-aged woman in good health. Some clones in this sample may be carry-over from other donors' samples. In nucleotides, the CDR3 is TGTGCCTGGAGTCACGGCAGTCGGAAGACCCAGTACTTC. This gives the protein CAWSHGSRKTQYF.